Listed here is a single T cell receptor (beta chain). What it binds is not known. Trimming stripped 2 bases from V and 0 bases from J, with 8 bases between. The CDR3 has 15 amino acids. Germline CDR1 and CDR2: SGHVS and FQNEAQ. The data originate from a study of cytomegalovirus exposure and HLA in healthy donors. Study-wide results and caveats: Later analysis suggested most CMV-associated TCR beta chains were HLA-restricted.

13 Jbeta primers and 60 Vbeta primers were used for the PCR. Clones were sequenced by immunoSEQ multiplex PCR, and TCRdb holds only the in-frame ones, with some missing. The sample gives about 170,000 clones, around three quarters of which show up once; about 2% is in the top ten. The sequence was collected from a woman in her thirties in good health and CMV-seropositive. Sequences were obtained from PBMCs. The V call is TRBV7-8, the J call TRBJ1-5; TRBD1 is a possible D gene (6 bases). Written as DNA, the CDR3 is TGTGCCAGCAGCTTACAGGGGTATAGCAATCAGCCCCAGCATTTT. Amino acids: CASSLQGYSNQPQHF.